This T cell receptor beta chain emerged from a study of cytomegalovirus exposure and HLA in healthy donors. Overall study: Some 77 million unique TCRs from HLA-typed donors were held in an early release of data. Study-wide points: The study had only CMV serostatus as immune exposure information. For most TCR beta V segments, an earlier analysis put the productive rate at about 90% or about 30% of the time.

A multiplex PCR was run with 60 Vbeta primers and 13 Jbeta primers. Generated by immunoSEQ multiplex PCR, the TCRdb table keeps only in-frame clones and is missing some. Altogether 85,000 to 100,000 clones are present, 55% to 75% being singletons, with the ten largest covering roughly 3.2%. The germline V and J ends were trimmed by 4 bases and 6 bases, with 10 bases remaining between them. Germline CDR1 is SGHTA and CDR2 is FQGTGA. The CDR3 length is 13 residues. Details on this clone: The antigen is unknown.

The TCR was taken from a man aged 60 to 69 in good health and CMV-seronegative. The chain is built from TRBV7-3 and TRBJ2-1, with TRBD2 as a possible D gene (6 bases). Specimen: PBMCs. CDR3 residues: CASSSGTFNEQFF. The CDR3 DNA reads TGTGCCAGCAGCTCCGGGACTTTCAATGAGCAGTTCTTC.